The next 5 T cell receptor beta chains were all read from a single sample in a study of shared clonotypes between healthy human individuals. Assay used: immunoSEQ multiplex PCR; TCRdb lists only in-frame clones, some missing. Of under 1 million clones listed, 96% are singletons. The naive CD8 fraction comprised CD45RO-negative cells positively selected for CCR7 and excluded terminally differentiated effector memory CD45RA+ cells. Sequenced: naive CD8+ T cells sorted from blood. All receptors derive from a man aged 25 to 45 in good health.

DNA for the CDR3: TGTGCCAGCAGCTCCGAGGGGGGGGTGACTGTGGGCACCGGGGAGCTGTTTTTT. Its protein is CASSSEGGVTVGTGELFF. V and J are TRBV7-6 and TRBJ2-2; a weak D match, TRBD2 (7 bases). The CDR3 is 18 amino acids. V gave up 4 bases and J gave up 4 bases, with 22 bases separating them. Germline values: CDR1 SGHVS, CDR2 FNYEAQ.

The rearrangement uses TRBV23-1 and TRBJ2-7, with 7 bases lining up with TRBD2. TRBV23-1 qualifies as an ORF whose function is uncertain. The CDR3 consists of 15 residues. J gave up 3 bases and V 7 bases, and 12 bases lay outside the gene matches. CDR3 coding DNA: TGCGCCAGCATTTCGACTAGCCGGGCCAACTACGAGCAGTACTTC. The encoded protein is CASISTSRANYEQYF.

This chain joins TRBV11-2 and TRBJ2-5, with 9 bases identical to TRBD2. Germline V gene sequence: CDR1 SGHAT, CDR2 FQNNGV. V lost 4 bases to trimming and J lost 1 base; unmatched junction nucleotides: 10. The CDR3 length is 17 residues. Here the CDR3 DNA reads TGTGCCAGCAGCTCCTCTGGACTAGCGTCGTCCCAAGAGACCCAGTACTTC. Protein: CASSSSGLASSQETQYF.

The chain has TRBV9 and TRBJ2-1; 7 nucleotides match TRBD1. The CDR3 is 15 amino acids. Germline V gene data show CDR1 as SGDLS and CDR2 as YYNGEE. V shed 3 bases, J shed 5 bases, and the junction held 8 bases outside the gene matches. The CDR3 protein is CASSETGNTHNEQFF. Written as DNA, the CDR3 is TGTGCCAGCAGCGAGACAGGGAACACACACAATGAGCAGTTCTTC.

The chain's CDR3 is CASSPRRLAGRNEQFF. The DNA of the CDR3 is TGCGCCAGCAGCCCAAGGAGGCTAGCGGGACGCAATGAGCAGTTCTTC. V gene TRBV5-1 combines with J gene TRBJ2-1, with 9 bases matching TRBD2. The V gene end was trimmed by 4 bases and the J gene end by 6 bases; junction bases not matched to a gene: 11. The CDR3 has 16 residues. The germline CDR1 and CDR2 sequences are SGHRS and YFSETQ.